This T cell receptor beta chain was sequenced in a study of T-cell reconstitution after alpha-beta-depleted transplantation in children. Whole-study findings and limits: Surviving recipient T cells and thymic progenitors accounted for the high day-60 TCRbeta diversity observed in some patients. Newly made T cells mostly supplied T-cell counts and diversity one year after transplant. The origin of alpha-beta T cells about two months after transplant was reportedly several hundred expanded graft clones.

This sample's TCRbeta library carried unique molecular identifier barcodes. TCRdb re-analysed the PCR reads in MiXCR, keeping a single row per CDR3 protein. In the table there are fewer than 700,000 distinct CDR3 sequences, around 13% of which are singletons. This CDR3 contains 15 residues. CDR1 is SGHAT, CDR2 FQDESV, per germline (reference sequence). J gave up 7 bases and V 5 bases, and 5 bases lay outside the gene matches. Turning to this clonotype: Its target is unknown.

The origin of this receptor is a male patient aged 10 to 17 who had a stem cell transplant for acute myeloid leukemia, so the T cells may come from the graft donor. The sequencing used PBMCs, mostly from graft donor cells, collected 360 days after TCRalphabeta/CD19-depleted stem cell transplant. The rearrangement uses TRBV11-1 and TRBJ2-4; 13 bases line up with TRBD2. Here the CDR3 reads CASSSRTSGSNIQYF. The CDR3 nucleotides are TGTGCCAGCAGCAGCAGGACTAGCGGGAGTAACATTCAGTACTTC.